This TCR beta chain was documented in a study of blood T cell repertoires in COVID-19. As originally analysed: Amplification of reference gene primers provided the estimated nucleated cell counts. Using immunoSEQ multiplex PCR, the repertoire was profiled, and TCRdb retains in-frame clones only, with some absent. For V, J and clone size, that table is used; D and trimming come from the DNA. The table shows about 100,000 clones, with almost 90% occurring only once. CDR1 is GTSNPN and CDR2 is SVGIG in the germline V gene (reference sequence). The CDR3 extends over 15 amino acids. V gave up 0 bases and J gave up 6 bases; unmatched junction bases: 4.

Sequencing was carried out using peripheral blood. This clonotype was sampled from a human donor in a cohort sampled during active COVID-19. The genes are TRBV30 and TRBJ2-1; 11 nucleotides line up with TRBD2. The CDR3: CAWSVTSGRGNEQFF. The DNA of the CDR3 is TGTGCCTGGAGTGTTACTAGCGGGAGAGGCAATGAGCAGTTCTTC. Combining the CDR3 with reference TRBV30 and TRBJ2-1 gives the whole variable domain SQTIHQWPATLVQPVGSPLSLECTVEGTSNPNLYWYRQAAGRGLQLLFYSVGIGQISSEVPQNLSASRPQDRQFILSSKKLLLSDSGFYLCAWSVTSGRGNEQFFGPGTRLTVL.